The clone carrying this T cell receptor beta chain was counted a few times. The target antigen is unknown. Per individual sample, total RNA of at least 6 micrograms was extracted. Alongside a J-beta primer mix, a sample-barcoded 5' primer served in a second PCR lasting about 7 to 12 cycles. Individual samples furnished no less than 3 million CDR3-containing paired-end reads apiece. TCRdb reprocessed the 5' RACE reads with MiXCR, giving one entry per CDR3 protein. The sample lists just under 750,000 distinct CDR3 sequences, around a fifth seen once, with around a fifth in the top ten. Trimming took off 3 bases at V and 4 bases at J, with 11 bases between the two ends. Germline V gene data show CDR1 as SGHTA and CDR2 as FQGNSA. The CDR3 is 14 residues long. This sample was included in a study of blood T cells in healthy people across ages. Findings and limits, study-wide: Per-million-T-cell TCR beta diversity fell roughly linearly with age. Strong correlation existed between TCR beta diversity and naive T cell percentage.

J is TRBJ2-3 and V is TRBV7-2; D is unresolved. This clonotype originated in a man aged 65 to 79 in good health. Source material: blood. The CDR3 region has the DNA TGTGCCAGCAGCTTGCTAGTACTGGCAGATACGCAGTATTTT. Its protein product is CASSLLVLADTQYF. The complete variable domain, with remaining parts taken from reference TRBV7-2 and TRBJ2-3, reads GAGVSQSPSNKVTEKGKDVELRCDPISGHTALYWYRQSLGQGLEFLIYFQGNSAPDKSGLPSDRFSAERTGGSVSTLTIQRTQQEDSAVYLCASSLLVLADTQYFGPGTRLTVL.